A single sample gave rise to the 28 T cell receptor beta chains below, sequenced in a study of shared clonotypes between healthy human individuals. TCRdb's table, derived via immunoSEQ multiplex PCR, lists solely in-frame clones and lacks some. The sample has about 690,000 clones; 90% are singletons. Sequences were obtained from memory CD8+ T cells from PBMCs. Subset defined: CD45RO+ cells pooled with CCR7-negative TemRA cells. The source is a man aged 18 to 30 in good health. Some clones in this sample may be carry-over from other donors' samples.

This chain joins TRBV28 and TRBJ1-5; D is unresolved. This CDR3 comprises 15 residues. The germline CDR1 and CDR2 sequences are MDHEN and SYDVKM. The V gene lost 3 bases and the J gene lost 0 bases, with 9 bases spanning the gap. The CDR3, as DNA: TGTGCCAGCAGTTTCAGATTTTATAGCAATCAGCCCCAGCATTTT. Translated: CASSFRFYSNQPQHF. Variable domain in full (rest from reference TRBV28 and TRBJ1-5): DVKVTQSSRYLVKRTGEKVFLECVQDMDHENMFWYRQDPGLGLRLIYFSYDVKMKEKGDIPEGYSVSREKKERFSLILESASTNQTSMYLCASSFRFYSNQPQHFGDGTRLSIL.

The genes are TRBV28 and TRBJ2-7; 8 positions agree with TRBD1. The CDR3 has 12 amino acids. Per germline, CDR1 MDHEN and CDR2 SYDVKM. The trim removed 9 bases at V and 5 bases at J, leaving 6 bases unmatched. The CDR3 loop is CASRFRGHEQYF. The CDR3 region has the DNA TGTGCCAGTCGATTCAGGGGGCACGAGCAGTACTTC. The full variable domain, in which reference TRBV28 and TRBJ2-7 provide the parts outside the CDR3, is DVKVTQSSRYLVKRTGEKVFLECVQDMDHENMFWYRQDPGLGLRLIYFSYDVKMKEKGDIPEGYSVSREKKERFSLILESASTNQTSMYLCASRFRGHEQYFGPGTRLTVT.

V gene TRBV19 combines with J gene TRBJ2-7; 7 bases line up with TRBD2. V lost 6 bases and J lost 3; bases outside the gene matches: 5. CDR3 length equals 13 residues. Germline CDR1 is LNHDA and CDR2 is SQIVND (reference sequence). The CDR3 nucleotides are TGTGCCAGTAGCGTGGGGGACTACTACGAGCAGTACTTC. Its translation is CASSVGDYYEQYF.

The chain has TRBV28 and TRBJ1-3; D is uncertain. The CDR3 extends over 15 amino acids. The germline V gene has CDR1 MDHEN and CDR2 SYDVKM. V lost 2 bases and J lost 1, with 9 bases in between. The CDR3 DNA reads TGTGCCAGCAGTTTAATTGGGGATTCTGGAAACACCATATATTTT. It codes for CASSLIGDSGNTIYF.

The chain has TRBV7-9 and TRBJ1-1; TRBD1 agrees at 7 bases. Germline assignment: CDR1 SEHNR and CDR2 FQNEAQ (reference sequence). V shed 2 bases, J shed 5 bases, and the junction held 17 bases outside the gene matches. The CDR3 is 18 amino acids. As DNA, the CDR3 is TGTGCCAGCAGCTTACCGGACCGAAGACAGGGCTTAAGAACTGAAGCTTTCTTT. It yields the protein CASSLPDRRQGLRTEAFF.

The gene calls are TRBV4-1 and TRBJ1-2, with D possibly TRBD1 on 5 matching bases. This CDR3 spans 18 amino acids. The V and J ends lost 0 bases and 4 bases respectively, with 21 bases between them. Germline CDR1 MGHRA, CDR2 YSYEKL. The CDR3 DNA is TGCGCCAGCAGCCAAGACGGGTCTGCCATAGACAGCGCCTATGGCTACACCTTC. Its protein product is CASSQDGSAIDSAYGYTF.

The gene calls are TRBV10-2 and TRBJ1-1, with 9 bases lining up with TRBD1. The CDR3 has 16 amino acids. Trimming took 0 bases from V and 1 from J; bases not matched to a gene: 3. Per the germline V gene, CDR1 is WSHSY and CDR2 is SAAADI. The CDR3 DNA sequence: TGCGCCAGCAGTGAGTCTAGGACAGGGGCGAACACTGAAGCTTTCTTT. Its translation: CASSESRTGANTEAFF.

The chain employs TRBV7-9 and TRBJ1-5; no definite D call. Germline lookup yields CDR1 SEHNR and CDR2 FQNEAQ (reference sequence). The CDR3 is 15 residues long. Deletions cut 0 bases from V and 6 bases from J, with 12 bases between. Written as DNA, the CDR3 is TGTGCCAGCAGCTTAGCCGGTGGAGGCGGTCAGCCCCAGCATTTT. Protein: CASSLAGGGGQPQHF.

This chain connects TRBV18 to TRBJ2-5, with D tentatively TRBD1 (5 bases). The J call may be in error: the DNA end matches TRBJ2-7 better. CDR3 length: 16 amino acids. Germline assignment: CDR1 KGHSH and CDR2 LQKENI. The CDR3 bases are TGTGCCAGCTCACCACCAGGCAGGGTGACTCCCTACGAGCAGTACTTC. Its protein is CASSPPGRVTPYEQYF.

This sequence joins TRBV10-3 and TRBJ1-1; D remains ambiguous. V shed 0 bases and J shed 7 bases, with 6 bases lying between them. There are 12 residues in the CDR3. CDR1 and CDR2 (germline): ENHRY, SYGVKD. Here the CDR3 DNA reads TGTGCCATCAGTGAGTCCTTCGTTGAAGCTTTCTTT. The encoded protein is CAISESFVEAFF.

This chain connects TRBV15 to TRBJ2-2; D is ambiguous. CDR1 is LNHNV, CDR2 YYDKDF, per germline (reference sequence). The CDR3 has 16 residues. The ends were cut back, 0 bases at V and 0 bases at J, with 8 bases in the middle. This CDR3 reads CATSRDSVANTGELFF. The CDR3 DNA reads TGTGCCACCAGCAGAGATTCCGTGGCGAACACCGGGGAGCTGTTTTTT.

This chain joins TRBV16 and TRBJ1-4; perhaps TRBD1 as D (5 bases). V was pared by 0 bases and J by 5 bases, with 10 bases between. The CDR3 loop spans 15 amino acids. Germline V gene sequence: CDR1 KGHSY, CDR2 FQNENV. The CDR3 nucleotides are TGTGCCAGCAGCCAATCCGGGGCCTTGAATGAAAAACTGTTTTTT. Translation gives CASSQSGALNEKLFF. Combining the CDR3 with reference TRBV16 and TRBJ1-4 gives the whole variable domain GEEVAQTPKHLVRGEGQKAKLYCAPIKGHSYVFWYQQVLKNEFKFLISFQNENVFDETGMPKERFSAKCLPNSPCSLEIQATKLEDSAVYFCASSQSGALNEKLFFGSGTQLSVL.

The CDR3 spells CATSRDGQGQETQYF. For the CDR3, the DNA is TGTGCCACCAGCAGGGACGGACAGGGCCAAGAGACCCAGTACTTC. The chain employs TRBV15 and TRBJ2-5; TRBD1 matches at 8 bases. J gave up 1 base and V 3 bases, and 4 bases lay outside the gene matches. Looked up from germline, CDR1 is LNHNV and CDR2 is YYDKDF (reference sequence). The CDR3 sequence is 15 residues long.

This chain uses TRBV9 with TRBJ2-7, with 8 bases that match TRBD2. The CDR3 runs to 15 residues. CDR1 SGDLS and CDR2 YYNGEE come from the germline V gene. The J segment lost 6 bases and the V segment lost 3 bases, leaving 11 bases of the junction unmatched. The CDR3 region has the DNA TGTGCCAGCAGCGCCAGCGGGAGTACGAGGGGCGAGCAGTACTTC. Protein product: CASSASGSTRGEQYF. Full variable domain (remainder filled in from reference TRBV9 and TRBJ2-7): DSGVTQTPKHLITATGQRVTLRCSPRSGDLSVYWYQQSLDQGLQFLIQYYNGEERAKGNILERFSAQQFPDLHSELNLSSLELGDSALYFCASSASGSTRGEQYFGPGTRLTVT.

The chain recombines TRBV21-1 with TRBJ2-7; TRBD1, the table's D call, was not compared with the DNA. TRBV21-1 represents a pseudogene. The CDR3 sequence is 10 residues long. The CDR3 sequence is CASRCIQPAV. In DNA form, the CDR3 reads TGTGCCAGCAGGTGCATACAGCCCGCCGTC.

V usage is TRBV5-8 and J usage is TRBJ1-1; the D is unclear. The CDR3 has 14 amino acids. In germline, CDR1 is SGHTS, CDR2 YDEGEE. V lost 0 bases to trimming and J lost 1 base, with 7 bases between them. The CDR3 sequence: CASSLAGGNTEAFF. CDR3 DNA sequence: TGTGCCAGCAGCTTGGCCGGAGGGAACACTGAAGCTTTCTTT.

V usage is TRBV9 and J usage is TRBJ2-7; 7 bases map to TRBD1. The V segment lost 2 bases and the J segment 5 bases; nucleotides outside the gene matches: 10. This CDR3 contains 15 residues. The germline V gene has CDR1 SGDLS and CDR2 YYNGEE. CDR3: CASSVTGTVGNEQYF. The DNA for the CDR3 is TGTGCCAGCAGCGTCACCGGGACAGTCGGCAACGAGCAGTACTTC.

This chain links TRBV7-6 with TRBJ1-4, with 11 bases that match TRBD1. The CDR3 runs 17 residues. Germline V CDR1 and CDR2: SGHVS, FNYEAQ. V shed 5 bases and J 3 bases; nucleotides not matched to a gene: 8. CDR3 nucleotides: TGTGCCAGCAGCCCTCGGACAGGGGGCTCTCCTAATGAAAAACTGTTTTTT. It specifies CASSPRTGGSPNEKLFF.

There are a few counts of this clone. The V call is TRBV6-5, the J call TRBJ1-1; unclear D gene. CDR1 MNHEY and CDR2 SVGAGI come from the germline V gene. V lost 6 bases, J lost 11 bases, and 13 bases lay in between. The CDR3 is 11 residues long. CDR3 loop: CASSVMDSAFF. DNA of the CDR3: TGTGCCAGCAGCGTAATGGACTCGGCTTTCTTT.

This chain connects TRBV27 to TRBJ2-7, with 8 bases fitting TRBD2. The V segment lost 1 base and the J segment 4 bases; nucleotides outside the gene matches: 6. Germline V lookup: CDR1 MNHEY, CDR2 SMNVEV (reference sequence). The CDR3 consists of 15 residues. DNA of the CDR3: TGTGCCAGCAGTTTATACAGCGGGAGAATATACGAGCAGTACTTC. Translating gives CASSLYSGRIYEQYF.

The V gene is TRBV7-9, the J gene TRBJ2-7; tentatively, D is TRBD1 (6 bases). This CDR3 spans 16 amino acids. Germline CDR1 and CDR2: SEHNR and FQNEAQ (reference sequence). Trimming left V 7 bases short and J 5 bases short, with 24 bases between. The CDR3 loop is CASTVQSSPGVDEQYF. The CDR3 region has the DNA TGTGCCAGCACCGTCCAAAGTTCGCCAGGGGTGGACGAGCAGTACTTC.

The V and J genes are TRBV27 and TRBJ1-5, with no clear D. The germline gives CDR1 MNHEY, CDR2 SMNVEV (reference sequence). V was cut by 0 bases and J by 2 bases, with 5 bases left in between. The CDR3 has 14 residues. The CDR3 reads CASSLSIGNQPQHF. The DNA for the CDR3 is TGTGCCAGCAGTTTATCGATCGGCAATCAGCCCCAGCATTTT.

The chain combines TRBV13 with TRBJ2-3; no clear D. There are 13 residues in the CDR3. With 1 base removed from V and 6 bases from J, the gap between germline ends came to 8 bases. The germline V gene has CDR1 PRHDT and CDR2 FYEKMQ (reference sequence). CDR3 sequence: CASSLVAEDTQYF. The CDR3 nucleotides read TGTGCCAGCAGCTTAGTAGCCGAGGATACGCAGTATTTT.

The chain links TRBV11-2 to TRBJ2-5; either TRBD1 or TRBD2 may supply D (5 bases each). The J call may not be correct, given that the DNA end is closer to TRBJ2-7. Germline V gene data show CDR1 as SGHAT and CDR2 as FQNNGV. The CDR3 sequence is 16 residues long. The CDR3 nucleotides are TGTGCCAGCAGCTTAGATGTCGGGGCAGCCGCCTACGAGCAGTACTTC. Translation gives CASSLDVGAAAYEQYF.

This clone was observed a handful of times. Other DNA sequences within the sample encode an identical CDR3. V gene TRBV19 combines with J gene TRBJ2-3, with D unresolved. The CDR3 extends over 13 amino acids. V lost 3 bases and J 3 bases, leaving 7 bases between the germline ends. Germline lookup yields CDR1 LNHDA and CDR2 SQIVND (reference sequence). CDR3 sequence: CASSILGTDTQYF. As DNA, the CDR3 is TGTGCCAGTAGTATCTTGGGAACAGATACGCAGTATTTT.

The chain joins TRBV27 to TRBJ1-5, with D uncertain. The germline V gene encodes CDR1 MNHEY and CDR2 SMNVEV (reference sequence). This CDR3 is built from 15 residues. Trimming removed 0 bases from V and 4 bases from J, with 10 bases in between. The CDR3: CASSLSGLANQPQHF. CDR3 sequence (DNA): TGTGCCAGCAGTTTATCAGGACTGGCTAATCAGCCCCAGCATTTT.

This clone was recorded only once. The chain carries TRBV6-1 and TRBJ2-2, with 11 bases lining up with TRBD2. CDR1 is MNHNS and CDR2 is SASEGT in the germline V gene. The CDR3 contains 15 residues. V lost 11 bases and J lost 7; bases outside the gene matches: 12. The CDR3 bases are TGTGCCTCTTGGGCTAGCGGGAGGCGTGGCGGGGAGCTGTTTTTT. Translation: CASWASGRRGGELFF.

This sequence joins TRBV7-8 and TRBJ1-1; 9 bases are a match to TRBD1. Germline CDR1 SGHVS, CDR2 FQNEAQ. J lost 3 bases, V lost 4 bases, and 12 bases had no gene match. The CDR3 totals 17 residues. The CDR3 region has the DNA TGTGCCAGCAGCTCGGGAATCTCACAGGGGGCGGACACTGAAGCTTTCTTT. Protein sequence: CASSSGISQGADTEAFF.